A selection of T cell receptor beta chains follows, all from one sample in a study of shared clonotypes between healthy human individuals. Profiled with immunoSEQ multiplex PCR; TCRdb holds only in-frame clones, not every one. Of about 2.4 million clones listed, 93% are singletons. Material: naive CD4+ T cells from PBMCs. Source of these receptors: a young man in good health. Some clones in this sample may be carry-over from other donors' samples. CDR3s leave out the opening cysteine and the closing phenylalanine or tryptophan.

TRBJ2-3	TRBV4-1	ASRSGTGVWGSTDTQY
TRBJ2-3	TRBV2	ASRTDTQY
TRBJ1-2	TRBV9	ASSVRSEGYYGYT
TRBJ2-7	TRBV6-1	ASSASWTGGLGYEQY
TRBJ2-2	TRBV9	ASSPQNTGELF
TRBJ1-1	TRBV27	ASSLRGQGYTEAF
TRBJ1-3	TRBV5-6	ASSLAGQLSGNTIY
TRBJ2-2	TRBV7-6	ASSQGQGKDTGELF
TRBJ2-7	TRBV7-3	ASSLLGLAGEQY
TRBJ1-2	TRBV9	ASSAPGQAPFT
TRBJ2-7	TRBV7-2	ASSLAASSYEQY
TRBJ2-2	TRBV4-3	ASSQDARVTLAGELF
TRBJ2-3	TRBV6-1	AGSHSPGAYDTQY
TRBJ2-2	TRBV4-2	ASSQVGVRGRRRAGELF
-	TRBV6-1	ASTSNGPSYEQY
TRBJ2-1	TRBV6-5	ASSRTSGYNEQF
TRBJ2-7	TRBV6-6	ASSPPSGGPGEQY
TRBJ1-2	TRBV18	ASSPNRENYGYT
TRBJ1-2	TRBV6-6	ASSYIPVTHGYT
TRBJ2-5	TRBV29-1	SVEKTSGRAKETQY
-	TRBV28	ASSQDRGTYNEQF
TRBJ2-7	TRBV6-1	ASTGAPRGYEQY
TRBJ2-7	TRBV28	ASSFGRGPPTYEQY
TRBJ2-5	TRBV5-1	ASSFNPSGRGETQY
TRBJ2-1	TRBV5-4	ASSYQGAQVINEQF
TRBJ1-4	TRBV5-1	ASSLVFRGRTNEKLF
TRBJ1-4	TRBV5-5	ASSPAEKLF
TRBJ1-2	TRBV2	ASSERAASYGYT
TRBJ2-2	TRBV7-3	ASSPLAGEATGELF
TRBJ1-1	TRBV6-1	ASSEPVLGAF
TRBJ2-5	TRBV14	ASSQKAYQETQY
TRBJ2-3	TRBV19	ASSKTDTQY
TRBJ2-1	TRBV27	ASATGASSYNEQF
TRBJ1-2	TRBV6-1	ASIGLNYGYT
TRBJ2-3	TRBV14	ASSQVKWDTQY